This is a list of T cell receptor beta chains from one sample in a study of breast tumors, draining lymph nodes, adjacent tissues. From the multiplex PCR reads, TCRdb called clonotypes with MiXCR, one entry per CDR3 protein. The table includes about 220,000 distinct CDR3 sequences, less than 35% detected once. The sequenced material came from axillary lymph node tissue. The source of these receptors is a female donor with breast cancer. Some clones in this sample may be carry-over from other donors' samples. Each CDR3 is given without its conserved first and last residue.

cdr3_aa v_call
SARGVGGGTDTQY TRBV20-1
ASSEVRVGGELF TRBV6-6
ASSLEQGANYGYT TRBV5-4
AASSAQGGGTDTQY TRBV15
ASSQDGAGGADTQY TRBV4-3
ASSSIAGVGETQY TRBV7-9
ASTTGTGTDTQY TRBV6-5
ASSPGTGPPYEQY TRBV7-3
ASSTTGGSLSNQPQH TRBV19
ASSLGTERHEQF TRBV7-6
ASRLNTGELF TRBV2
SVETVGGWTEAF TRBV29-1
ASSFSGNIQETQY TRBV2
ASQGPGFGRVNEQF TRBV25-1
ASRIQGWGEQY TRBV27
ASSPGTGNEKLF TRBV5-1
ASSFATAGTGFQPQH TRBV12-3/TRBV12-4
ASSLQRGRPGEAF TRBV7-2
ASSFSRGTGDYEQY TRBV12-3/TRBV12-4
ASNPTGSNSPLH TRBV7-2
ASSQDGGKLEKPF TRBV14
ATKGLAGGNSYNEQF TRBV10-3
ASSLWGRTNHQETQY TRBV5-6
SARDPPGGRTDTQY TRBV20-1
ASSLQGAGGYT TRBV4-3
ASSLGAFGTNEQF TRBV28
ASSARDGGLPYGYT TRBV25-1
ASSLDVGSSGNTIY TRBV12-3/TRBV12-4
ASSYSRLNTDTQY TRBV6-5
ASSPFPGTGIGYP TRBV7-2
ATQLRQGIGEKLF TRBV10-3
ASSSGSQILNYGYT TRBV5-4
AISGGRAETQY TRBV10-3
ASSLTAEFYEQY TRBV5-1
ASSSRVRGNTIY TRBV28
ASSPGTGRNTGELF TRBV27
SAREKLF TRBV20-1
SADAGGSTDTQY TRBV20-1
ASSQGKTGQGKLF TRBV3-2
ASSLDVARAAKSYEQY TRBV5-6
ASSDSDTRNNSPLH TRBV10-2
ASDALDRVSGNTIY TRBV5-5
ASSTRGVPDTQY TRBV7-9
ASSQQPGLDTDTQY TRBV7-2
ASRTLREYTGELF TRBV2
ASSPIGGSSYEQY TRBV5-6
ASSLGPSRDEQY TRBV12-3/TRBV12-4
ASSQLRQADSGNTIY TRBV16
ASSQGTGHNSPLH TRBV4-3
ASSSGRDTDTQY TRBV2
ASSPETSGRSNEQF TRBV28
ASSLGTSTQETQY TRBV2
ASSPGTSGITGELF TRBV9
ASSLQLAGGQGETQY TRBV7-9
ASSPGASGGREQF TRBV7-2
ATSSRTGLNYGYT TRBV15
SVEVPNRYEQY TRBV29-1
ASSVWGNTEAF TRBV2
ASSESRGLFTGELF TRBV2